What follows describes a single T cell receptor (beta chain). Its antigen is still unknown. V lost 0 bases to trimming and J lost 10 bases, with 14 bases between them. This CDR3 has 15 amino acids. From germline, CDR1 is SGDLS and CDR2 YYNGEE. This table comes from immunoSEQ multiplex PCR, and its TCRdb copy is limited to in-frame clones, with some not included. This repertoire shows about 130,000 clones, 80% to 95% found once; its top ten account for approximately 0.2%. This entry is derived from a study of graft-versus-host responses after intestinal transplantation. The clonotype comes from a human donor who received an intestinal transplant. The rearrangement links TRBV9 to TRBJ1-6, with a possible D match to TRBD1 (6 bases). The specimen was unstimulated CD4+ T cells sorted from spleen or lymph node cells, collected before intestinal transplant. The CDR3 nucleotides read TGTGCCAGCAGCGTAGGAGGGGGGCTGGGGTCACCCCTCCACTTT. Residues: CASSVGGGLGSPLHF.